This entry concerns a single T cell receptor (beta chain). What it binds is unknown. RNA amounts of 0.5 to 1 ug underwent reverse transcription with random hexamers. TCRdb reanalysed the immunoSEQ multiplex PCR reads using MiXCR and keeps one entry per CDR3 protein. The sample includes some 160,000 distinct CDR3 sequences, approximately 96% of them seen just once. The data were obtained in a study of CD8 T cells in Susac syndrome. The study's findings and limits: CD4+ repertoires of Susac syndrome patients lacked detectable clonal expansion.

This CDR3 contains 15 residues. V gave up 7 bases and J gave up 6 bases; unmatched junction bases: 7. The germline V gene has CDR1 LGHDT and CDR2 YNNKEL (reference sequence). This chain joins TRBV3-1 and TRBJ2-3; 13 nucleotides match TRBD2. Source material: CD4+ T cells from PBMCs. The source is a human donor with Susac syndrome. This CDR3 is CASKRLAGGVDTQYF. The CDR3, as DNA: TGTGCCAGCAAAAGACTAGCGGGAGGAGTGGATACGCAGTATTTT.